The sequence of this T cell receptor (beta chain) was determined in a study of blood T cell repertoires in COVID-19. Study overall: Both acute and convalescent COVID-19 samples were obtained from the United States, Italy and Spain. Sources were T cells, B-cell-depleted T cells, or PBMCs; the material itself was cDNA or gDNA.

Study processing details: From reference gene primer amplification, estimates of nucleated cell counts were derived. Sequenced by immunoSEQ multiplex PCR; TCRdb stores in-frame clones only, minus some. That table furnishes V, J and clone size, whereas the DNA furnished D and trimming. There are over 15,000 clones in the sample; under 85% occur only once, and roughly 17% lies in the top ten. The V gene end was trimmed by 3 bases and the J gene end by 4 bases; junction bases not matched to a gene: 5. This CDR3 contains 14 residues. The germline CDR1 and CDR2 sequences are SNHLY and FYNNEI. Seattle patients were enrolled while actively infected and followed longitudinally.

The TCR originated in a man aged 65-85 years with COVID-19, enrolled during active disease. The rearrangement links TRBV2 to TRBJ1-2, with TRBD1 matching over 7 bases. Sequencing used peripheral blood. In nucleotides, the CDR3 is TGTGCCAGCAGTGATAATCAGGGGGGCTATGGCTACACCTTC. This sequence encodes CASSDNQGGYGYTF.